Following are 18 T cell receptor beta chains from one sample sequenced in a study of T-cell reconstitution after alpha-beta-depleted transplantation in children. Unique molecular identifiers were used to barcode this TCRbeta library. TCRdb fed the PCR reads into MiXCR, producing one record per CDR3 protein. This sample has some 500,000 distinct CDR3 sequences; around 20% occur once, and the top ten carry 3% to 3.5%. Sequences were derived from PBMCs from the stem cell graft donor, sampled from the stem cell graft. These receptors were taken from a human donor who donated a stem cell graft to a child with acute lymphoblastic leukemia.

The rearrangement links TRBV20-1 to TRBJ2-3; TRBD2 is a possible D gene (6 bases). The CDR3 sequence is 11 residues long. V was shortened by 1 base and J by 10 bases, with 9 bases between the two germline ends. Germline loops: CDR1 DFQATT, CDR2 SNEGSKA (reference sequence). The CDR3 region has the DNA TGCAGTGCTAGAGCGGGAGTAGCGCAGTATTTT. Protein product: CSARAGVAQYF.

This clonotype was seen a handful of times. The genes are TRBV7-9 and TRBJ2-1; 8 nucleotides align to TRBD2. The germline gives CDR1 SEHNR, CDR2 FQNEAQ (reference sequence). V lost 2 bases, J lost 8 bases, and 8 bases stayed unmatched. The CDR3 spans 15 residues. In nucleotides, the CDR3 is TGTGCCAGCAGCTTAAGCGGGAGATGGTTGGATGAGCAGTTCTTC. Translated, it gives CASSLSGRWLDEQFF.

This clonotype has a handful of counts. The V gene is TRBV19, the J gene TRBJ2-1; D may match TRBD1 or TRBD2 (9 bases each). V lost 10 bases to trimming and J lost 12 bases, with 22 bases between them. This CDR3 has 13 residues. Germline-derived CDR1 and CDR2 are LNHDA and SQIVND (reference sequence). CDR3 DNA: TGTGCCACTGAGTTTAGCGGGGGACAGGGGCAGTTCTTC. This codes for CATEFSGGQGQFF.

In its sample, this clonotype was seen many times. J is TRBJ2-2 and V is TRBV7-9; 7 bases fit TRBD2. After removal of 5 bases from V and 6 bases from J, the junction contained 12 bases not matched to a gene. The CDR3 runs 16 residues. The germline V gene has CDR1 SEHNR and CDR2 FQNEAQ (reference sequence). The CDR3 nucleotides read TGTGCCAGCAGCCCCCTTGAGGGGCGGGAGTCCGGGGAGCTGTTTTTT. This gives the protein CASSPLEGRESGELFF. The full variable domain, completed using reference TRBV7-9 and TRBJ2-2, is DTGVSQNPRHKITKRGQNVTFRCDPISEHNRLYWYRQTLGQGPEFLTYFQNEAQLEKSRLLSDRFSAERPKGSFSTLEIQRTEQGDSAMYLCASSPLEGRESGELFFGEGSRLTVL.

This clonotype was seen a handful of times. The genes are TRBV5-1 and TRBJ2-2; D unclear. CDR3 length: 16 residues. CDR1 SGHRS and CDR2 YFSETQ come from the germline V gene. Trimming stripped 4 bases from V and 1 base from J, with 14 bases between. The chain's CDR3 is CASSPAPSLNTGELFF. CDR3 bases: TGCGCCAGCAGCCCGGCCCCCTCCTTGAACACCGGGGAGCTGTTTTTT.

In this sample, this clonotype turned up a few times. V and J are TRBV9 and TRBJ2-3; 11 bases agree with TRBD2. The junction had 14 bases not matched to a gene; V was cut back by 0 bases and J by 8 bases. The CDR3 has 18 amino acids. Germline V gene lookup returns CDR1 SGDLS and CDR2 YYNGEE. The CDR3 nucleotides read TGTGCCAGCAGCGTAGAAGGAGAGGGACTAGCGGCGCTGGGTACGCAGTATTTT. Translated, it gives CASSVEGEGLAALGTQYF.

This clonotype was seen a handful of times. The rearrangement links TRBV7-9 to TRBJ2-3, with D unresolved. Germline CDR1 is SEHNR and CDR2 is FQNEAQ (reference sequence). This CDR3 spans 15 amino acids. The germline V and J ends were trimmed by 5 bases and 1 base, with 13 bases remaining between them. In DNA, the CDR3 is TGTGCCAGCAGCCCTGGAGACACGGGCACAGATACGCAGTATTTT. Amino acid sequence: CASSPGDTGTDTQYF.

This clonotype has only a few counts. The J gene is TRBJ2-1, the V gene TRBV9, with 13 bases that match TRBD2. The CDR3 covers 16 residues. Germline V CDR1 and CDR2: SGDLS, YYNGEE. Trimming at V came to 0 bases and at J to 7 bases, leaving 4 bases not matched to a gene. In DNA form, the CDR3 reads TGTGCCAGCAGCGTAGCGGGACTAGCGGGACGGAATGAGCAGTTCTTC. Residues: CASSVAGLAGRNEQFF.

V and J are TRBV7-9 and TRBJ2-5; D gene uncertain. The CDR3 is made up of 13 amino acids. CDR1 is SEHNR and CDR2 is FQNEAQ in the germline V gene (reference sequence). Trimming shortened V by 2 bases and J by 1 base, and 5 bases separated the two germline ends. The CDR3 is CASSLSAQETQYF. The DNA of the CDR3 is TGTGCCAGCAGCTTAAGCGCCCAAGAGACCCAGTACTTC. The variable domain in full, completed from reference TRBV7-9 and TRBJ2-5, reads DTGVSQNPRHKITKRGQNVTFRCDPISEHNRLYWYRQTLGQGPEFLTYFQNEAQLEKSRLLSDRFSAERPKGSFSTLEIQRTEQGDSAMYLCASSLSAQETQYFGPGTRLLVL.

This chain joins TRBV20-1 and TRBJ1-1, with 7 bases fitting TRBD1. Germline assignment: CDR1 DFQATT and CDR2 SNEGSKA (reference sequence). The J segment lost 5 bases and the V segment lost 3 bases, leaving 0 bases of the junction unmatched. The CDR3 is 11 amino acids. The DNA for the CDR3 is TGCAGTGCTAGGGGACAGACTGAAGCTTTCTTT. Translation: CSARGQTEAFF.

The rearrangement links TRBV18 to TRBJ2-1, with TRBD2 matching over 8 bases. This CDR3 contains 17 residues. Germline loops: CDR1 KGHSH, CDR2 LQKENI. Trimming took 3 bases from V and 9 from J; bases not matched to a gene: 16. CDR3 nucleotide sequence: TGTGCCAGCTCACCCCCGGGACTAGTAGATTGGTACGGTGAGCAGTTCTTC. Encoded protein: CASSPPGLVDWYGEQFF.

In its sample, this clonotype was seen a few times. This chain joins TRBV4-1 and TRBJ2-7; tentatively, D is TRBD1 or TRBD2 (5 bases each). CDR1 and CDR2 (germline): MGHRA, YSYEKL. Trimming pared 8 bases from V and 3 bases from J, leaving 11 bases between. This CDR3 has 12 amino acids. The CDR3 is CASWDGNYEQYF. In DNA form, the CDR3 reads TGCGCCAGCTGGGACGGAAACTACGAGCAGTACTTC.

In this sample, this clonotype turned up a few times. The gene calls are TRBV7-9 and TRBJ1-5, with D maybe TRBD1 (6 bases). This CDR3 has 15 amino acids. Germline CDR1 reads SEHNR; CDR2 reads FQNEAQ (reference sequence). Trimming took 2 bases from V and 2 from J, leaving 10 bases between them. CDR3 sequence reads: CASSLQGPGNQPQHF. For the CDR3, the DNA is TGTGCCAGCAGCTTACAGGGGCCTGGCAATCAGCCCCAGCATTTT.

Only a few counts were recorded for this clonotype. The chain has TRBV5-1 and TRBJ2-1, with D possibly being TRBD1 (6 bases). This CDR3 has 16 residues. Germline lookup yields CDR1 SGHRS and CDR2 YFSETQ. V was pared by 4 bases and J by 6 bases, with 20 bases between. The CDR3 bases are TGCGCCAGCAGCGGCGACGGCAGGGGTCCCTCCAATGAGCAGTTCTTC. This codes for CASSGDGRGPSNEQFF.

This clonotype has just a few counts. The chain carries TRBV6-1 and TRBJ1-2; D unclear. Germline V gives CDR1 MNHNS, CDR2 SASEGT. The CDR3 contains 13 residues. V lost 6 bases to trimming and J lost 3 bases, with 11 bases between them. DNA for the CDR3: TGTGCCAGCAGGGCAGGCGAGTACTATGGCTACACCTTC. Its protein product is CASRAGEYYGYTF.

The chain combines TRBV18 with TRBJ2-2; D might be TRBD1 or TRBD2, each matching 5 bases. V was pared by 6 bases and J by 2 bases, with 7 bases between. CDR3 size: 13 residues. CDR1 is KGHSH, CDR2 LQKENI, per germline. The CDR3 sequence: CASSGPNTGELFF. In nucleotides, the CDR3 is TGTGCCAGCTCGGGACCCAACACCGGGGAGCTGTTTTTT.

The rearrangement joins TRBV7-6 to TRBJ2-2, with a weak D call TRBD2 (5 bases). This CDR3 contains 12 residues. With 5 bases removed from V and 7 bases from J, the gap between germline ends came to 8 bases. Germline CDR1 is SGHVS and CDR2 is FNYEAQ. CDR3 amino acids: CASSGLSGELFF. CDR3 bases: TGTGCCAGCAGCGGACTTAGCGGGGAGCTGTTTTTT.

This clonotype was found a few times. The chain is built from TRBV5-1 and TRBJ2-2, with 8 positions matching TRBD1. CDR1 and CDR2 (germline): SGHRS, YFSETQ. This CDR3 has 13 amino acids. With 4 bases clipped from V and 6 bases from J, the junction kept 2 bases outside the gene matches. This CDR3 reads CASSQGAPGELFF. The CDR3 nucleotides read TGCGCCAGCAGCCAGGGGGCGCCCGGGGAGCTGTTTTTT.